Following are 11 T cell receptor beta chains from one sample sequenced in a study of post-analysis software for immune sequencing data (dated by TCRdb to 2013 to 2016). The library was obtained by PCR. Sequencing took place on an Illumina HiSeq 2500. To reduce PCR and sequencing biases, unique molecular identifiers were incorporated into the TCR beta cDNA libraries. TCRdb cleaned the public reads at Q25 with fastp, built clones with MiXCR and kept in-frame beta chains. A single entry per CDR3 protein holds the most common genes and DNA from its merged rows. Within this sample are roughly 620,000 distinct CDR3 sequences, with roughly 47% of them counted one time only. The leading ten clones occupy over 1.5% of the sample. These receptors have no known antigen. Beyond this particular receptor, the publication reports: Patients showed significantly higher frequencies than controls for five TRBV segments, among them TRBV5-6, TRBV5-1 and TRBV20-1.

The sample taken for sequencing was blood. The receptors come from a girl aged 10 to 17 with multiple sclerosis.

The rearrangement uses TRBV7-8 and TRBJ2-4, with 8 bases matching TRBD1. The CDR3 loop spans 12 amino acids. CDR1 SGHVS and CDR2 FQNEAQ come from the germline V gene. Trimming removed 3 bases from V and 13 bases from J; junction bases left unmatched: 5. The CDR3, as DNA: TGTGCCAGCAGCTTGGGGGACAGGTCACAGTACTTC. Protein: CASSLGDRSQYF.

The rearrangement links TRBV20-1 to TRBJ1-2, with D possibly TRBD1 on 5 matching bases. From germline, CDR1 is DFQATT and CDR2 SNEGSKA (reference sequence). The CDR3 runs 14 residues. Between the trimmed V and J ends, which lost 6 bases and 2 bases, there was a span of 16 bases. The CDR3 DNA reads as TGCAGTGCGGGCAAGACAGCAAACAACTATGGCTACACCTTC. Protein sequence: CSAGKTANNYGYTF.

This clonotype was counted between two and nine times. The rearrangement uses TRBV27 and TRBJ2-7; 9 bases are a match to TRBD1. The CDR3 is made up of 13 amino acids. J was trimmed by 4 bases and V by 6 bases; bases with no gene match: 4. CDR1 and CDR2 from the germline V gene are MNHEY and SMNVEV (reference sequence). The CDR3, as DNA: TGTGCCAGCAGGGAAGGGACAGGGTACGAGCAGTACTTC. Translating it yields CASREGTGYEQYF.

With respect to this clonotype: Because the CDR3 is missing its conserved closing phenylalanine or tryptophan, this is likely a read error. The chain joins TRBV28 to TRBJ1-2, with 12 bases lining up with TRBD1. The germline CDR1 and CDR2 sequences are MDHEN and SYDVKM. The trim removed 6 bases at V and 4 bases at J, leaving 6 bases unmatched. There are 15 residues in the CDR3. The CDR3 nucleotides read TGTGCCAGCAGGGTGGGGACAGGGGGCGGCTATGGCTACACCTGC. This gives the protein CASRVGTGGGYGYTC.

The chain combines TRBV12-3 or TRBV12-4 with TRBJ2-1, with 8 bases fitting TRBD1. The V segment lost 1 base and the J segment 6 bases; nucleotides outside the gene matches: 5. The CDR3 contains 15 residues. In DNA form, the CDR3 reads TGTGCCAGCAGTTTAGGGGGACAGGCTTTCAATGAGCAGTTCTTC. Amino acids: CASSLGGQAFNEQFF.

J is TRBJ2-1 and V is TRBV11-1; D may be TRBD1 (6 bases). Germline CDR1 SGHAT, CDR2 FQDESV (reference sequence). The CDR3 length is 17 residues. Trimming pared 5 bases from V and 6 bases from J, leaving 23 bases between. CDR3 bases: TGTGCCAGCAGCCCGGAGGAGCCGGGACAATGGAGCAATGAGCAGTTCTTC. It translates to CASSPEEPGQWSNEQFF.

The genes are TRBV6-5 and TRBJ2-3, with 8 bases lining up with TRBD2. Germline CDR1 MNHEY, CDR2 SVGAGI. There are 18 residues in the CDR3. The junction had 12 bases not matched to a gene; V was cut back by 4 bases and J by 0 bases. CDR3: CASSSDSRGGASTDTQYF. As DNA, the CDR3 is TGTGCCAGCAGTTCAGACTCCCGGGGGGGAGCTAGCACAGATACGCAGTATTTT.

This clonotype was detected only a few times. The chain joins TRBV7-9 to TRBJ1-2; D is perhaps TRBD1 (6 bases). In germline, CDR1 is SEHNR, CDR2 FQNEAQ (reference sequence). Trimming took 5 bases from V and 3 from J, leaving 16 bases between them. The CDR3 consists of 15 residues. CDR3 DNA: TGTGCCAGCAGCAAGGGACGGGGGGCTTACTATGGCTACACCTTC. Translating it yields CASSKGRGAYYGYTF. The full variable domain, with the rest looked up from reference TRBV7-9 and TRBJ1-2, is DTGVSQNPRHKITKRGQNVTFRCDPISEHNRLYWYRQTLGQGPEFLTYFQNEAQLEKSRLLSDRFSAERPKGSFSTLEIQRTEQGDSAMYLCASSKGRGAYYGYTFGSGTRLTVV.

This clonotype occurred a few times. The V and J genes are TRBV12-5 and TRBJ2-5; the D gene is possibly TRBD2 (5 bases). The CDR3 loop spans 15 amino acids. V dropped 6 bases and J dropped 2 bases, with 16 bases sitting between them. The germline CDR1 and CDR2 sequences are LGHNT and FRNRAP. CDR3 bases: TGTGCTAGTGGATCGGGGATAGGCCGACAAGAGACCCAGTACTTC. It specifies CASGSGIGRQETQYF.

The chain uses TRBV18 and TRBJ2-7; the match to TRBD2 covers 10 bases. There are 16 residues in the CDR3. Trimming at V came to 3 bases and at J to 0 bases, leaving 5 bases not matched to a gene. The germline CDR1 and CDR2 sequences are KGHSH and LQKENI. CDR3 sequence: CASSPLTSGVSYEQYF. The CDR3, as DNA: TGTGCCAGCTCACCCCTTACTAGCGGGGTCTCCTACGAGCAGTACTTC. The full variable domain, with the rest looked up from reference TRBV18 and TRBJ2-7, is NAGVMQNPRHLVRRRGQEARLRCSPMKGHSHVYWYRQLPEEGLKFMVYLQKENIIDESGMPKERFSAEFPKEGPSILRIQQVVRGDSAAYFCASSPLTSGVSYEQYFGPGTRLTVT.

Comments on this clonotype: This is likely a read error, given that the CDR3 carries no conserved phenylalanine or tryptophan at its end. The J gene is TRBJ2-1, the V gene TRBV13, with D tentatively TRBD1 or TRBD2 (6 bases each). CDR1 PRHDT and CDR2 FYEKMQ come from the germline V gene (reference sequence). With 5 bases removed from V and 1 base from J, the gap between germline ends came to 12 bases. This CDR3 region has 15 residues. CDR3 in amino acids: CASSPGGRSYNEQFL. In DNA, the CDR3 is TGTGCCAGCAGCCCTGGGGGGCGGTCCTACAATGAGCAGTTCTTA.